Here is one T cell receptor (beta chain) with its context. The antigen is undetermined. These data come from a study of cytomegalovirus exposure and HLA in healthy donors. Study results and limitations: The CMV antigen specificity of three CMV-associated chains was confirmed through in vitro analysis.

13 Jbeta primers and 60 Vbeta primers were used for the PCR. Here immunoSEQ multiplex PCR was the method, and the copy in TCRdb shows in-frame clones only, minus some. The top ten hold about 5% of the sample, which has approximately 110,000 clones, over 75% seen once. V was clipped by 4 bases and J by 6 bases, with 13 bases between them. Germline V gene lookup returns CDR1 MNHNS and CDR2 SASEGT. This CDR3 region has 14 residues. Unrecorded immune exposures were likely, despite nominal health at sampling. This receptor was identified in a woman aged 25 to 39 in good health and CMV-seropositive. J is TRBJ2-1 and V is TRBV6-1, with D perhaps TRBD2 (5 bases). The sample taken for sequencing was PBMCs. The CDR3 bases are TGTGCCAGCAGTGCAGTGCGGGCGATCAATGAGCAGTTCTTC. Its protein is CASSAVRAINEQFF.